This TCR beta chain emerged from a study of untreated major depressive disorder. CDR3 size: 18 residues. Participants were all of European descent. No current or lifetime mood disorder and depressive symptom score of 5 or less defined controls. Around 95% CD4+ purity was typical by flow cytometry. In the case of this clone: No antigen is known for it.

Findings of the study overall: Each subject's top five TRBV05-01 clones were all private.

Assay used: immunoSEQ multiplex PCR; TCRdb lists only in-frame clones, some missing. The sample has about 19,000 clones, more than 75% seen once. Sample: CD4+ T cells from PBMCs. The chain employs TRBV1 and TRBJ1-5. TRBV1 is tagged as a pseudogene. The TCR comes from a woman in her twenties or thirties in good health. CDR3 DNA: TGCACCAGCAGCCAAGTGGGGACTGATCGTTATAGCAATCAGCCCCAGCATTTT. It encodes CTSSQVGTDRYSNQPQHF.